These 2 T cell receptor beta chains were sequenced from one sample in a study of blood T cell repertoires in COVID-19. Method: immunoSEQ multiplex PCR; TCRdb's copy keeps in-frame clones and lacks some. Here the sample spans about 200,000 clones, more than 75% being singletons. What was sequenced was peripheral blood. The receptors were sampled from a woman in her sixties or seventies with COVID-19, enrolled during active disease.

The rearrangement uses TRBV16 and TRBJ1-5; no definite D call. Germline V lookup: CDR1 KGHSY, CDR2 FQNENV. This CDR3 has 16 amino acids. V lost 5 bases and J 2 bases, leaving 16 bases between the germline ends. The CDR3 here is CASSFNPAGGNQPQHF. Here the CDR3 DNA reads TGTGCCAGCAGCTTTAACCCGGCGGGAGGCAATCAGCCCCAGCATTTT.

The chain joins TRBV28 to TRBJ1-3; 7 bases match TRBD1. V gave up 3 bases and J gave up 4 bases; unmatched junction bases: 9. CDR3 length: 16 residues. The V gene's germline CDR1 is MDHEN and CDR2 SYDVKM. The CDR3 is CASSFGRGWWGNTIYF. The CDR3 DNA follows: TGTGCCAGCAGTTTTGGCAGGGGGTGGTGGGGAAACACCATATATTTT.